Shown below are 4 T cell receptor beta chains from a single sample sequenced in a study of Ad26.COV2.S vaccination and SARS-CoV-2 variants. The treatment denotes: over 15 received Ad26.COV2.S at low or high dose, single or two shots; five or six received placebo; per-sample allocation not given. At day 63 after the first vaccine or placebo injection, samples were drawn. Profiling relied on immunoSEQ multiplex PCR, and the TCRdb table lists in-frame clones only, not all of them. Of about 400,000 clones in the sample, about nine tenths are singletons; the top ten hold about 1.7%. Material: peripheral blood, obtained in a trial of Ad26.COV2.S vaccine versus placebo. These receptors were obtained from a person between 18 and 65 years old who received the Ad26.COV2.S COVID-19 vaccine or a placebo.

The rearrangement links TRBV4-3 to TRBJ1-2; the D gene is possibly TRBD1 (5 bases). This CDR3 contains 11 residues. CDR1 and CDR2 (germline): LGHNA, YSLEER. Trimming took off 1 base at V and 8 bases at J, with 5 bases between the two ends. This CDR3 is CASSQGGGYTF. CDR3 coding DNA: TGCGCCAGCAGCCAAGGGGGGGGCTACACCTTC.

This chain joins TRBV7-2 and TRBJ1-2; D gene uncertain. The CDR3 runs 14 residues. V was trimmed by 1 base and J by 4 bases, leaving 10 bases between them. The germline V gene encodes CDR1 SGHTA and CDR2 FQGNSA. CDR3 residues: CASSLDYTVYGYTF. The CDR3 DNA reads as TGTGCCAGCAGCTTAGATTATACGGTCTATGGCTACACCTTC. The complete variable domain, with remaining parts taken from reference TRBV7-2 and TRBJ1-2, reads GAGVSQSPSNKVTEKGKDVELRCDPISGHTALYWYRQSLGQGLEFLIYFQGNSAPDKSGLPSDRFSAERTGGSVSTLTIQRTQQEDSAVYLCASSLDYTVYGYTFGSGTRLTVV.

The CDR3 nucleotides are TGTGCCAGCAGCTTAAGGGGGGGAGTCGGGGAGCTGTTTTTT. As protein: CASSLRGGVGELFF. V usage is TRBV11-2 and J usage is TRBJ2-2, with a tentative D call TRBD2 (7 bases). V dropped 2 bases and J dropped 7 bases, with 11 bases sitting between them. Germline V gene sequence: CDR1 SGHAT, CDR2 FQNNGV. This CDR3 has 14 residues.

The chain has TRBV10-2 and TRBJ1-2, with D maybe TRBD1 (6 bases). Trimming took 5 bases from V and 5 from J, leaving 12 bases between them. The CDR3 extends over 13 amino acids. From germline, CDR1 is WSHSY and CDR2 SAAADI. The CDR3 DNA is TGCGCCAGCAGTAAACAGGGAAGGTATGGCTACACCTTC. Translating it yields CASSKQGRYGYTF.